The clone carrying this TCR beta chain was seen only once. Its specificity is unknown. This sample is part of a study of cytomegalovirus exposure and HLA in healthy donors. General study findings and limits: For most TCR sequences rarity was the rule, although some public TCRs occurred in many donors. Three chains linked to CMV were shown in vitro to be specific for CMV antigens. Reportedly, diagnosis of cytomegalovirus status by the classifier showed high specificity and sensitivity.

Both 60 Vbeta primers and 13 Jbeta primers went into the PCR. Sequencing used immunoSEQ multiplex PCR; TCRdb keeps in-frame clones, though not all of them. The sample shows 90,000 to 95,000 clones, more than 65% of them seen only once. Trimming pared 2 bases from V and 7 bases from J, leaving 23 bases between. The germline CDR1 and CDR2 sequences are SGHTA and FQGNSA. CDR3 length: 17 residues. Material: PBMCs. The TCR was taken from a girl aged 2-15 years in good health and CMV-seropositive. This chain joins TRBV7-2 and TRBJ1-2; TRBD1 might be the D (6 bases). The CDR3 DNA reads TGTGCCAGCAGCTTAAGTGTGGGGCAGGGACATGTGCGTGGCTACACCTTC. Amino acid sequence: CASSLSVGQGHVRGYTF. The entire variable domain, with the rest obtained from reference TRBV7-2 and TRBJ1-2, is as follows: GAGVSQSPSNKVTEKGKDVELRCDPISGHTALYWYRQSLGQGLEFLIYFQGNSAPDKSGLPSDRFSAERTGGSVSTLTIQRTQQEDSAVYLCASSLSVGQGHVRGYTFGSGTRLTVV.